These 28 T cell receptor beta chains came from one sample sequenced in a study of cytomegalovirus exposure and HLA in healthy donors. The PCR was carried out with 60 Vbeta primers and 13 Jbeta primers. Clones were read by immunoSEQ multiplex PCR, and TCRdb kept only the in-frame ones, dropping some. The repertoire holds about 140,000 clones, with around 78% as singletons. Sequencing used PBMCs. All receptors derive from a male donor in good health and CMV-seronegative.

The rearrangement uses TRBV5-1 and TRBJ1-6; perhaps TRBD1 as D (6 bases). Trimming pared 4 bases from V and 5 bases from J, leaving 22 bases between. CDR1 and CDR2 (germline): SGHRS, YFSETQ. The CDR3 loop spans 18 amino acids. In DNA form, the CDR3 reads TGCGCCAGCAGCCATAGCTGGGGGCAGGGGACAAATAATTCACCCCTCCACTTT. Protein sequence: CASSHSWGQGTNNSPLHF.

This rearrangement joins TRBV5-1 to TRBJ1-5, with D possibly TRBD1 on 5 matching bases. V dropped 0 bases and J dropped 3 bases, with 7 bases sitting between them. This CDR3 region has 14 residues. Germline CDR1 and CDR2: SGHRS and YFSETQ. The CDR3 protein is CASSLGQNNQPQHF. In nucleotides, the CDR3 is TGCGCCAGCAGCTTGGGACAGAACAATCAGCCCCAGCATTTT.

Remarks on this clone: Other DNA sequences in the same sample also yield this CDR3. This chain links TRBV5-4 with TRBJ2-3; D gene unclear. In germline, CDR1 is SGHNT, CDR2 YYREEE (reference sequence). CDR3 length: 12 residues. Trimming took off 3 bases at V and 1 base at J, with 3 bases between the two ends. The CDR3 nucleotides read TGTGCCAGCAGCTCCGGCACAGATACGCAGTATTTT. Protein: CASSSGTDTQYF.

This sequence joins TRBV9 and TRBJ2-1, with D unclear. The CDR3 extends over 15 amino acids. Between the trimmed V and J ends, which lost 0 bases and 9 bases, there was a span of 16 bases. From germline, CDR1 is SGDLS and CDR2 YYNGEE. CDR3 nucleotides: TGTGCCAGCAGCGTAGTCGCTGCCCTCGTCAGTGAGCAGTTCTTC. Its translation: CASSVVAALVSEQFF.

This chain connects TRBV7-3 to TRBJ1-1; D gene ambiguous. This CDR3 is built from 13 residues. Germline V gene data show CDR1 as SGHTA and CDR2 as FQGTGA. V lost 0 bases and J lost 7, with 9 bases in between. The DNA of the CDR3 is TGTGCCAGCAGCTTAACGTCAGGTCGTGAAGCTTTCTTT. Amino acid sequence: CASSLTSGREAFF.

This clone showed up just a few times. The chain has TRBV14 and TRBJ2-7; no clear D. From germline, CDR1 is SGHDN and CDR2 FVKESK. V was cut by 3 bases and J by 2 bases, with 8 bases left in between. CDR3 size: 13 residues. This CDR3 is CASSHSPPYEQYF. The DNA of the CDR3 is TGTGCCAGCAGCCATAGTCCCCCCTACGAGCAGTACTTC.

This chain joins TRBV6-1 and TRBJ2-1; 10 bases match TRBD1. Trimming removed 9 bases from V and 8 bases from J; junction bases left unmatched: 10. CDR1 MNHNS and CDR2 SASEGT come from the germline V gene. The CDR3 sequence is 14 residues long. CDR3 bases: TGTGCCAGTCGGGGACAGGGGCGCATGTATGAGCAGTTCTTC. Protein: CASRGQGRMYEQFF.

The V and J genes are TRBV30 and TRBJ1-3; D gene uncertain. CDR3 length equals 17 residues. V was cut by 2 bases and J by 0 bases, with 17 bases left in between. Germline assignment: CDR1 GTSNPN and CDR2 SVGIG (reference sequence). In nucleotides, the CDR3 is TGTGCCTGGAGTCTTCCGGCGGGTGTTTACTCTGGAAACACCATATATTTT. This encodes CAWSLPAGVYSGNTIYF.

This clone was seen a few times. The V gene is TRBV9, the J gene TRBJ1-5; D gene unclear. V dropped 0 bases and J dropped 0 bases, with 7 bases sitting between them. Germline values: CDR1 SGDLS, CDR2 YYNGEE. This CDR3 spans 15 amino acids. The DNA of the CDR3 is TGTGCCAGCAGCGTAGGGCCAGATAGCAATCAGCCCCAGCATTTT. Translated, it gives CASSVGPDSNQPQHF. The full variable domain, rest sourced from reference TRBV9 and TRBJ1-5, is DSGVTQTPKHLITATGQRVTLRCSPRSGDLSVYWYQQSLDQGLQFLIQYYNGEERAKGNILERFSAQQFPDLHSELNLSSLELGDSALYFCASSVGPDSNQPQHFGDGTRLSIL.

The CDR3 bases are TGCGCCAGCAGCTTGGGACAGGGGTCATATGGCTACACCTTC. As protein: CASSLGQGSYGYTF. The chain couples TRBV5-1 to TRBJ1-2; 8 positions match TRBD1. The CDR3 consists of 14 residues. The V and J ends lost 0 bases and 5 bases, in that order; junction bases with no gene match: 3. CDR1 is SGHRS and CDR2 is YFSETQ in the germline V gene. Filled out from reference TRBV5-1 and TRBJ1-2, the complete variable domain reads KAGVTQTPRYLIKTRGQQVTLSCSPISGHRSVSWYQQTPGQGLQFLFEYFSETQRNKGNFPGRFSGRQFSNSRSEMNVSTLELGDSALYLCASSLGQGSYGYTFGSGTRLTVV.

This clone was seen just once. The chain couples TRBV5-1 to TRBJ2-7; D is uncertain. The CDR3 sequence is 15 residues long. Germline loops: CDR1 SGHRS, CDR2 YFSETQ. V was shortened by 3 bases and J by 5 bases, with 18 bases between the two germline ends. This chain's CDR3 is CASSSFGSNPHEQYF. Here the CDR3 DNA reads TGCGCCAGCAGCTCGTTCGGGTCAAACCCTCACGAGCAGTACTTC.

The V gene is TRBV2, the J gene TRBJ2-7; D not certain. The germline V gene encodes CDR1 SNHLY and CDR2 FYNNEI. The V end was cut by 6 bases, the J end by 3 bases, with 6 bases between. The CDR3 has 11 residues. The CDR3 bases are TGTGCCAGCAGGGAACTCTACGAGCAGTACTTC. Translated: CASRELYEQYF.

The chain carries TRBV19 and TRBJ2-3, with 7 bases identical to TRBD1. The CDR3 spans 15 residues. V lost 3 bases, J lost 1 base, and 4 bases stayed unmatched. Germline loops: CDR1 LNHDA, CDR2 SQIVND (reference sequence). In DNA form, the CDR3 reads TGTGCCAGTAGTATCGGCACAGGGGGCACAGATACGCAGTATTTT. Translated, it gives CASSIGTGGTDTQYF.

This clone has a single count. This chain links TRBV6-1 with TRBJ1-1; D remains unclear. Trimming shortened V by 4 bases and J by 0 bases, and 6 bases separated the two germline ends. The CDR3 runs 13 residues. Germline lookup yields CDR1 MNHNS and CDR2 SASEGT. CDR3 loop: CASSVELNTEAFF. The CDR3 coding sequence is TGTGCCAGCAGTGTGGAGCTGAACACTGAAGCTTTCTTT.

The chain has TRBV5-4 and TRBJ1-1; D might be TRBD1 (6 bases). Trimming took off 4 bases at V and 0 bases at J, with 16 bases between the two ends. Germline values: CDR1 SGHNT, CDR2 YYREEE (reference sequence). This CDR3 region has 16 residues. The CDR3 loop is CASSPLGGPMNTEAFF. Here the CDR3 DNA reads TGTGCCAGCAGCCCCCTGGGGGGGCCCATGAACACTGAAGCTTTCTTT.

The V call is TRBV5-6, the J call TRBJ2-5; the match to TRBD2 covers 8 bases. This CDR3 contains 16 residues. The germline V gene encodes CDR1 SGHDT and CDR2 YYEEEE. The V gene end was trimmed by 2 bases and the J gene end by 2 bases; junction bases not matched to a gene: 8. The CDR3 DNA reads as TGTGCCAGCAGCTTAGTCGGGCGGGGGGCTCAAGAGACCCAGTACTTC. Translating it yields CASSLVGRGAQETQYF.

CDR3 residues: CASSRNIRDRGRGGYTF. Written as DNA, the CDR3 is TGTGCCAGCAGTAGAAATATCCGGGACAGGGGGCGGGGTGGCTACACCTTC. The gene calls are TRBV2 and TRBJ1-2; 12 bases are shared with TRBD1. Germline V lookup: CDR1 SNHLY, CDR2 FYNNEI. This CDR3 has 17 residues. After removal of 5 bases from V and 7 bases from J, the junction contained 14 bases not matched to a gene.

V gene TRBV9 combines with J gene TRBJ1-2; D is possibly TRBD1 (5 bases). Per the germline V gene, CDR1 is SGDLS and CDR2 is YYNGEE. The CDR3 runs to 14 residues. The V end was cut by 0 bases, the J end by 7 bases, with 13 bases between. The CDR3 bases are TGTGCCAGCAGCGTAGCTGCAGGGCCGAGTGGCTACACCTTC. Its translation is CASSVAAGPSGYTF.

The chain has TRBV7-9 and TRBJ1-3; 10 positions match TRBD1. V shed 5 bases, J shed 8 bases, and the junction held 9 bases outside the gene matches. The CDR3 loop spans 15 amino acids. Germline V CDR1 and CDR2: SEHNR, FQNEAQ (reference sequence). The CDR3 bases are TGTGCCAGCAGCCACAGGACAGGGGGGACATACACCATATATTTT. It translates to CASSHRTGGTYTIYF.

This clone was seen once. The rearrangement links TRBV5-1 to TRBJ2-7; 7 bases are a match to TRBD2. Looked up from germline, CDR1 is SGHRS and CDR2 is YFSETQ. Trimming took 4 bases from V and 6 from J; bases not matched to a gene: 10. The CDR3 is 14 residues long. Here the CDR3 reads CASSAGTIISEQYF. The CDR3 DNA follows: TGCGCCAGCAGCGCCGGGACTATAATCTCCGAGCAGTACTTC. The full variable domain, rest sourced from reference TRBV5-1 and TRBJ2-7, is KAGVTQTPRYLIKTRGQQVTLSCSPISGHRSVSWYQQTPGQGLQFLFEYFSETQRNKGNFPGRFSGRQFSNSRSEMNVSTLELGDSALYLCASSAGTIISEQYFGPGTRLTVT.

This chain links TRBV12-5 with TRBJ2-1; 10 bases line up with TRBD2. Germline V gene sequence: CDR1 LGHNT, CDR2 FRNRAP. The CDR3 has 20 amino acids. Germline trimming cut 0 bases from V and 3 bases from J; bases unmatched to any gene: 14. This CDR3 reads CASGLVKLAGVPGSYNEQFF. The CDR3 coding sequence is TGTGCTAGTGGTTTGGTAAAGCTAGCGGGAGTCCCCGGAAGCTACAATGAGCAGTTCTTC.

The V and J genes are TRBV6-5 and TRBJ1-6; 10 nucleotides align to TRBD1. The CDR3 runs to 15 residues. CDR1 is MNHEY, CDR2 SVGAGI, per germline. J lost 10 bases, V lost 5 bases, and 8 bases had no gene match. The DNA of the CDR3 is TGTGCCAGCAGTAACCGGGACAGGGGCGGGTCACCCCTCCACTTT. Protein sequence: CASSNRDRGGSPLHF.

The chain has TRBV30 and TRBJ1-3; 7 bases are a match to TRBD1. V lost 1 base and J lost 4; bases outside the gene matches: 4. The CDR3 sequence is 14 residues long. Looked up from germline, CDR1 is GTSNPN and CDR2 is SVGIG (reference sequence). CDR3 region: CAWSGQGLGNTIYF. CDR3 DNA: TGTGCCTGGAGTGGACAGGGTTTAGGAAACACCATATATTTT.

The chain has TRBV18 and TRBJ2-2; D may be TRBD1 (5 bases). The CDR3 loop spans 15 amino acids. V was shortened by 6 bases and J by 6 bases, with 17 bases between the two germline ends. Germline CDR1 reads KGHSH; CDR2 reads LQKENI. The CDR3 DNA follows: TGTGCCAGCTCGGTGGATCAGGGTACTCCCGGGGAGCTGTTTTTT. Its translation is CASSVDQGTPGELFF.

The genes are TRBV7-9 and TRBJ2-1; 7 nucleotides agree with TRBD1. CDR1 is SEHNR, CDR2 FQNEAQ, per germline (reference sequence). The CDR3 consists of 13 residues. V was clipped by 2 bases and J by 9 bases; unmatched bases: 4. CDR3 in DNA: TGTGCCAGCAGCTTATTGGCAGGGGGTGAGCAGTTCTTC. Protein sequence: CASSLLAGGEQFF.

CDR3 sequence: CASSSTRGNTEAFF. The CDR3 DNA reads TGTGCCAGCAGCAGTACCCGGGGGAACACTGAAGCTTTCTTT. This chain links TRBV5-4 with TRBJ1-1; no clear D. The germline V and J ends were trimmed by 4 bases and 1 base, with 11 bases remaining between them. The length of the CDR3 is 14 residues. Germline V lookup: CDR1 SGHNT, CDR2 YYREEE (reference sequence).

The V gene is TRBV7-8, the J gene TRBJ2-7; 7 bases match TRBD1. This CDR3 spans 14 amino acids. The J segment lost 0 bases and the V segment lost 5 bases, leaving 4 bases of the junction unmatched. Germline V CDR1 and CDR2: SGHVS, FQNEAQ. DNA for the CDR3: TGTGCCAGCAGCGGACAGGCAAACTCCTACGAGCAGTACTTC. Translated, it gives CASSGQANSYEQYF.

The chain combines TRBV19 with TRBJ1-1; D gene ambiguous. CDR1 LNHDA and CDR2 SQIVND come from the germline V gene (reference sequence). V lost 4 bases and J lost 0, with 9 bases in between. CDR3 length: 14 residues. In DNA form, the CDR3 reads TGTGCCAGTAGTAATCCCAGTATGAACACTGAAGCTTTCTTT. Translation: CASSNPSMNTEAFF.